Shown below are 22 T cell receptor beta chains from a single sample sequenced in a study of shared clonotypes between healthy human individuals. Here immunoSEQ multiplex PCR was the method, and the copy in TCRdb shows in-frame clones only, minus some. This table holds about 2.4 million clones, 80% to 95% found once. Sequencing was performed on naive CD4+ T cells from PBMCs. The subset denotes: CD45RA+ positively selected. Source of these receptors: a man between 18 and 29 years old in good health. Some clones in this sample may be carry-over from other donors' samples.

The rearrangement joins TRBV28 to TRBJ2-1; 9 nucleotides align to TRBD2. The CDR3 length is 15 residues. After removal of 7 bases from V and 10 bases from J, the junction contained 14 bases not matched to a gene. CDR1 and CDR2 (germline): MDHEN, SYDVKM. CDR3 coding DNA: TGTGCCAGCACCCCAGGGGGGCTAGCGGGGAAGGAGCAGTTCTTC. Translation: CASTPGGLAGKEQFF. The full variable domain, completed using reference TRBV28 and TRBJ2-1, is DVKVTQSSRYLVKRTGEKVFLECVQDMDHENMFWYRQDPGLGLRLIYFSYDVKMKEKGDIPEGYSVSREKKERFSLILESASTNQTSMYLCASTPGGLAGKEQFFGPGTRLTVL.

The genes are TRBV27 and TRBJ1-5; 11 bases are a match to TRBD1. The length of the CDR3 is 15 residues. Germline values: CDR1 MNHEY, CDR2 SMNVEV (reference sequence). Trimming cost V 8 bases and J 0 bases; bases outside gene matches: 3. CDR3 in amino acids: CASRTGGFSNQPQHF. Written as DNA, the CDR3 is TGTGCCAGCCGGACAGGGGGCTTTAGCAATCAGCCCCAGCATTTT.

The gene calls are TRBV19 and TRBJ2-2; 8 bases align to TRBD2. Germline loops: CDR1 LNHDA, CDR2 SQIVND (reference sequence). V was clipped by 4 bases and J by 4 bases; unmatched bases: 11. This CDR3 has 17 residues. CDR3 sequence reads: CASSNGVRSGSTGELFF. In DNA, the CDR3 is TGTGCCAGTAGTAACGGGGTTAGGAGCGGGAGCACCGGGGAGCTGTTTTTT.

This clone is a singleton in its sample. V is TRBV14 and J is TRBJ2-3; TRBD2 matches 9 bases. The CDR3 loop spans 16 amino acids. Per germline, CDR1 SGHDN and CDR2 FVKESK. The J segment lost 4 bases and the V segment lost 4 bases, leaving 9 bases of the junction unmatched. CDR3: CASSPRLAESADTQYF. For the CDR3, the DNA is TGTGCCAGCAGCCCCCGACTAGCGGAGTCGGCAGATACGCAGTATTTT.

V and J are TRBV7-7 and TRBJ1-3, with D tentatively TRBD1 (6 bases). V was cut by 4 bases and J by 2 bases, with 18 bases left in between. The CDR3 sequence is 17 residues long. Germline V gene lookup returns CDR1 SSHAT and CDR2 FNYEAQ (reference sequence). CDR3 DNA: TGTGCCAGCAGCTCCCGGACAGCCACCGCCCCTGGAAACACCATATATTTT. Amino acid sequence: CASSSRTATAPGNTIYF.

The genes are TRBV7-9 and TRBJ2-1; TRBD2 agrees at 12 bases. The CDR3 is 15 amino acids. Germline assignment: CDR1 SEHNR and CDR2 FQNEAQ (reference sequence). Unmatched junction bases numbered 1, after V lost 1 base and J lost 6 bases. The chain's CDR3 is CASSLGTSGINEQFF. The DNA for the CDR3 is TGTGCCAGCAGCTTAGGGACTAGCGGGATCAATGAGCAGTTCTTC. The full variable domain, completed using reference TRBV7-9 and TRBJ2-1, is DTGVSQNPRHKITKRGQNVTFRCDPISEHNRLYWYRQTLGQGPEFLTYFQNEAQLEKSRLLSDRFSAERPKGSFSTLEIQRTEQGDSAMYLCASSLGTSGINEQFFGPGTRLTVL.

The CDR3 DNA reads as TGTGCCAGCACTCCCTTCGGGGGGGGATCCTATGGCTACACCTTC. Residues: CASTPFGGGSYGYTF. This chain links TRBV27 with TRBJ1-2; weak D call: TRBD1 (5 bases). The CDR3 totals 15 residues. V shed 7 bases and J shed 4 bases, with 19 bases lying between them. Germline CDR1 and CDR2: MNHEY and SMNVEV (reference sequence).

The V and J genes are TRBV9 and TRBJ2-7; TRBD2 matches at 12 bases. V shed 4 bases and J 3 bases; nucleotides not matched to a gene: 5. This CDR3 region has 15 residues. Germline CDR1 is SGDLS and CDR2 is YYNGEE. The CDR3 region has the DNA TGTGCCAGCAGCCCGCGGACTAGCGGGAACTACGAGCAGTACTTC. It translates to CASSPRTSGNYEQYF.

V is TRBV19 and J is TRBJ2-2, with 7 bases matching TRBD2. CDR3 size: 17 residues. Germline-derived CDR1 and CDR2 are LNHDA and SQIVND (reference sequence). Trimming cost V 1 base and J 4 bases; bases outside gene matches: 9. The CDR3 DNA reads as TGTGCCAGTAGTATAGTTGCTAAGCGGGAAGGCACCGGGGAGCTGTTTTTT. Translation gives CASSIVAKREGTGELFF.

As DNA, the CDR3 is TGCGCCAGCAGCGAGGGACTGTACTCTGGAAACACCATATATTTT. It yields the protein CASSEGLYSGNTIYF. The genes are TRBV5-1 and TRBJ1-3; tentatively, D is TRBD1 (5 bases). This CDR3 contains 15 residues. The germline V gene encodes CDR1 SGHRS and CDR2 YFSETQ. V lost 4 bases, J lost 0 bases, and 11 bases lay in between.

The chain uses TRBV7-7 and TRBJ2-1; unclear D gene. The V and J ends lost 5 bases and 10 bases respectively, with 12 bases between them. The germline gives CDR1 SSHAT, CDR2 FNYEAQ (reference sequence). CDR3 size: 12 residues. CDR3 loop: CASSPSTGEQFF. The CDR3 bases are TGTGCCAGCAGCCCAAGCACCGGGGAGCAGTTCTTC.

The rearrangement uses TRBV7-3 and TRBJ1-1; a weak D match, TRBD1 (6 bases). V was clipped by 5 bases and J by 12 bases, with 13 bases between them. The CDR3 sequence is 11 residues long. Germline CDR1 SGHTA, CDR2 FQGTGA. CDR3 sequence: CASSGGGLPFF. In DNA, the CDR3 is TGTGCCAGCAGCGGAGGGGGGTTGCCTTTCTTT.

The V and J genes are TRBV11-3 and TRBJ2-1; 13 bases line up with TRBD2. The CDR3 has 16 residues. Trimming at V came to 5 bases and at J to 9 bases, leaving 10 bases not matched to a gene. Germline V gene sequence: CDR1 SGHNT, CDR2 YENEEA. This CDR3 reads CASSPGTSGIGGEQFF. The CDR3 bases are TGTGCCAGCAGCCCCGGGACTAGCGGGATCGGTGGTGAGCAGTTCTTC. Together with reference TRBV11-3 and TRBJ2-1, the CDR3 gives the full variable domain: EAGVVQSPRYKIIEKKQPVAFWCNPISGHNTLYWYLQNLGQGPELLIRYENEEAVDDSQLPKDRFSAERLKGVDSTLKIQPAELGDSAVYLCASSPGTSGIGGEQFFGPGTRLTVL.

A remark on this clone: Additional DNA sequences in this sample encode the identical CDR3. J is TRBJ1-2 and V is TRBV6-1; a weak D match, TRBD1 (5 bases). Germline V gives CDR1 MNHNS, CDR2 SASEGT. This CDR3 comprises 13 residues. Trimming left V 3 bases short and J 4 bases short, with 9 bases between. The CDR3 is CASSEVGVYGYTF. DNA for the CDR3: TGTGCCAGCAGTGAGGTGGGGGTCTATGGCTACACCTTC.

The CDR3: CASRWDRRVGQPQHF. The DNA for the CDR3 is TGTGCCAGCAGATGGGACAGAAGGGTGGGTCAGCCCCAGCATTTT. This sequence joins TRBV28 and TRBJ1-5; TRBD1 aligns across 7 bases. The J segment lost 6 bases and the V segment lost 6 bases, leaving 11 bases of the junction unmatched. The length of the CDR3 is 15 residues. Germline V gene sequence: CDR1 MDHEN, CDR2 SYDVKM.

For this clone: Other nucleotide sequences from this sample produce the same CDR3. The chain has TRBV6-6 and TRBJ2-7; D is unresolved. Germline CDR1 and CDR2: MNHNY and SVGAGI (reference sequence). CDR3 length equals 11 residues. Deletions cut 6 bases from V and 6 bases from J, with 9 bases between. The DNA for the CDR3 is TGTGCCAGCAGCCCCGGGCGCGAGCAGTACTTC. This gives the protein CASSPGREQYF.

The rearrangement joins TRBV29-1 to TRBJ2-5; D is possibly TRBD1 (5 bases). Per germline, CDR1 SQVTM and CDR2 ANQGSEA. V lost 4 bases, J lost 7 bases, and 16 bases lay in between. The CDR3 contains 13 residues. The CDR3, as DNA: TGCAGCGTTGCTCTTCAGGGTTTACGGACCCAGTACTTC. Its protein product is CSVALQGLRTQYF.

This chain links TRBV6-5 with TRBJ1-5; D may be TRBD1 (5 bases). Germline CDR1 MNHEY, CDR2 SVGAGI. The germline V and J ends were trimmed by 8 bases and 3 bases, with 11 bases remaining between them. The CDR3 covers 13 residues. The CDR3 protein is CASRSGLNQPQHF. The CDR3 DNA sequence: TGTGCCAGCCGCTCAGGGCTCAATCAGCCCCAGCATTTT.

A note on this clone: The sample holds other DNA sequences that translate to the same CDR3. The CDR3 coding sequence is TGCGCCAGCAGCTTGGGCGATAACCAAGAGACCCAGTACTTC. It is translated as CASSLGDNQETQYF. The chain combines TRBV5-1 with TRBJ2-5; no firm D call. Trimming took 0 bases from V and 0 from J, leaving 6 bases between them. CDR1 and CDR2 from the germline V gene are SGHRS and YFSETQ. The CDR3 runs 14 residues. Full variable domain (rest looked up from reference TRBV5-1 and TRBJ2-5): KAGVTQTPRYLIKTRGQQVTLSCSPISGHRSVSWYQQTPGQGLQFLFEYFSETQRNKGNFPGRFSGRQFSNSRSEMNVSTLELGDSALYLCASSLGDNQETQYFGPGTRLLVL.

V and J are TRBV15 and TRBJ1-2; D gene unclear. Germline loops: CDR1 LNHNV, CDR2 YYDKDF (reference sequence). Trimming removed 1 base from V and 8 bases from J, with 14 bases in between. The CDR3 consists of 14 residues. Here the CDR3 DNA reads TGTGCCACCAGCAGAGCGGGTGGAGACCACGGCTACACCTTC. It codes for CATSRAGGDHGYTF.

The CDR3 sequence: CASSPRQITDTQYF. CDR3 nucleotides: TGTGCCAGCAGCCCAAGACAGATCACAGATACGCAGTATTTT. The chain has TRBV7-2 and TRBJ2-3; weak D call: TRBD1 (5 bases). V lost 5 bases, J lost 2 bases, and 11 bases lay in between. Germline V gene lookup returns CDR1 SGHTA and CDR2 FQGNSA. The CDR3 sequence is 14 residues long.

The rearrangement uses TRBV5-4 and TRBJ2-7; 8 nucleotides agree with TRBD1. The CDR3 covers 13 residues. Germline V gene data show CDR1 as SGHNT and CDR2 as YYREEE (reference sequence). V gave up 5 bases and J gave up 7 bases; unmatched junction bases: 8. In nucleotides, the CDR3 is TGTGCCAGCAGGGATGGGACAGGACGGGAGCAGTACTTC. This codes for CASRDGTGREQYF.